Below, 21 T cell receptor beta chains from the same sample are listed, as sequenced in a study of T-cell memory formation after mild COVID-19. Via MiXCR, TCRdb re-called the 5' RACE reads, giving one row per CDR3 protein. The sample includes about 250,000 distinct CDR3 sequences, 15% to 17% seen only once; the top ten take over 2%. Sequencing was done on a sample of PBMCs or a T cell subset sorted from them (not recorded which). These TCRs come from an adult woman who had mild COVID-19 (a few samples of this study predate the infection). Cell type and time point are not known.

This clonotype was found a few times. The chain combines TRBV5-5 with TRBJ1-4; D call uncertain. The CDR3 runs 15 residues. The V gene lost 3 bases and the J gene lost 0 bases, with 9 bases spanning the gap. Germline V gene sequence: CDR1 SGHKS, CDR2 YYEKEE (reference sequence). CDR3: CASSWGTATNEKLFF. The CDR3 DNA follows: TGTGCCAGCAGCTGGGGTACTGCAACTAATGAAAAACTGTTTTTT.

This clonotype was counted ten times or more. This chain links TRBV6-5 with TRBJ2-1; D perhaps matches TRBD1 (6 bases). The CDR3 loop spans 16 amino acids. Germline loops: CDR1 MNHEY, CDR2 SVGAGI. V was clipped by 2 bases and J by 6 bases, with 17 bases between them. CDR3 loop: CASSYRRTGSSNEQFF. The CDR3 DNA is TGTGCCAGCAGTTACCGGCGTACAGGGAGTAGCAATGAGCAGTTCTTC.

The CDR3 here is CASRSWRGGYNEQFF. In nucleotides, the CDR3 is TGTGCCAGCCGCTCCTGGCGGGGGGGATACAATGAGCAGTTCTTC. This chain joins TRBV12-3 or TRBV12-4 and TRBJ2-1; 9 bases fit TRBD2. V gave up 8 bases and J gave up 4 bases; unmatched junction bases: 9. The length of the CDR3 is 15 residues.

This sequence joins TRBV18 and TRBJ2-7, with TRBD2 matching 10 bases. V shed 0 bases and J 7 bases; nucleotides not matched to a gene: 6. The CDR3 has 15 residues. Germline V gives CDR1 KGHSH, CDR2 LQKENI. The CDR3 is CASSPPLLAGEEQYF. As DNA, the CDR3 is TGTGCCAGCTCACCACCACTGCTAGCGGGAGAAGAGCAGTACTTC. Using reference TRBV18 and TRBJ2-7 for the parts outside the CDR3, the full variable domain is NAGVMQNPRHLVRRRGQEARLRCSPMKGHSHVYWYRQLPEEGLKFMVYLQKENIIDESGMPKERFSAEFPKEGPSILRIQQVVRGDSAAYFCASSPPLLAGEEQYFGPGTRLTVT.

The chain couples TRBV20-1 to TRBJ1-1; D might be TRBD1 (5 bases). The germline V gene encodes CDR1 DFQATT and CDR2 SNEGSKA (reference sequence). This CDR3 is 12 amino acids long. V was cut by 7 bases and J by 0 bases, with 9 bases left in between. The CDR3 here is CSVRAMNTEAFF. The CDR3 region has the DNA TGCAGTGTCAGGGCTATGAACACTGAAGCTTTCTTT.

This chain joins TRBV11-3 and TRBJ2-7; possible D gene TRBD1, 6 bases. Germline assignment: CDR1 SGHNT and CDR2 YENEEA. V was clipped by 5 bases and J by 4 bases, with 15 bases between them. The CDR3 runs 14 residues. The CDR3 protein is CASSPVRQEYEQYF. The CDR3 bases are TGTGCCAGCAGCCCGGTACGACAGGAATACGAGCAGTACTTC.

V and J are TRBV18 and TRBJ1-1, with D maybe TRBD1 (6 bases). Trimming took off 3 bases at V and 4 bases at J, with 18 bases between the two ends. Germline values: CDR1 KGHSH, CDR2 LQKENI. The CDR3 extends over 16 amino acids. As DNA, the CDR3 is TGTGCCAGCTCACCGAAAACAGGGTCGTTGGGCACTGAAGCTTTCTTT. It is translated as CASSPKTGSLGTEAFF.

V gene TRBV11-2 combines with J gene TRBJ2-1; 10 nucleotides align to TRBD1. After removal of 4 bases from V and 0 bases from J, the junction contained 12 bases not matched to a gene. CDR1 is SGHAT, CDR2 FQNNGV, per germline. The CDR3 is 19 residues long. The CDR3 here is CASSSPGQGIQSSYNEQFF. DNA of the CDR3: TGTGCCAGCAGCTCGCCGGGACAGGGGATCCAGAGCTCCTACAATGAGCAGTTCTTC.

The V call is TRBV5-4, the J call TRBJ2-5; no clear D gene. From germline, CDR1 is SGHNT and CDR2 YYREEE (reference sequence). The CDR3 contains 16 residues. V dropped 3 bases and J dropped 6 bases, with 21 bases sitting between them. The CDR3 sequence is CASSSLEMTNSKTQYF. CDR3 nucleotide sequence: TGTGCCAGCAGCTCCTTGGAAATGACAAATTCTAAGACCCAGTACTTC. Combining the CDR3 with reference TRBV5-4 and TRBJ2-5 gives the whole variable domain ETGVTQSPTHLIKTRGQQVTLRCSSQSGHNTVSWYQQALGQGPQFIFQYYREEENGRGNFPPRFSGLQFPNYSSELNVNALELDDSALYLCASSSLEMTNSKTQYFGPGTRLLVL.

The sample holds a few counts of this clonotype. J is TRBJ1-1 and V is TRBV5-6; 7 bases align to TRBD1. Germline CDR1 is SGHDT and CDR2 is YYEEEE. V shed 4 bases and J 1 base; nucleotides not matched to a gene: 7. The CDR3 has 15 residues. The CDR3, as DNA: TGTGCCAGCAGCAAGCAGGGGGGGCGGAACACTGAAGCTTTCTTT. The encoded protein is CASSKQGGRNTEAFF.

This clonotype was counted between two and nine times. This rearrangement joins TRBV18 to TRBJ2-3; D may be TRBD2 (5 bases). Trimming took 3 bases from V and 0 from J, leaving 10 bases between them. CDR3 length: 15 amino acids. Germline loops: CDR1 KGHSH, CDR2 LQKENI. The CDR3 here is CASSPRRTSTDTQYF. The CDR3 DNA reads as TGTGCCAGCTCACCCCGCAGGACTAGCACAGATACGCAGTATTTT.

The chain joins TRBV5-1 to TRBJ1-1; TRBD1 might be the D (5 bases). Trimming left V 4 bases short and J 8 bases short, with 21 bases between. The germline CDR1 and CDR2 sequences are SGHRS and YFSETQ. CDR3 length: 15 residues. The CDR3 here is CASSPEGRAATEAFF. The CDR3 region has the DNA TGCGCCAGCAGCCCGGAGGGGAGGGCAGCGACCGAAGCTTTCTTT.

This clonotype was seen a handful of times. This chain connects TRBV29-1 to TRBJ2-3; a possible D gene is TRBD1 (6 bases). CDR1 and CDR2 from the germline V gene are SQVTM and ANQGSEA. V lost 1 base and J lost 2, with 10 bases in between. This CDR3 spans 14 amino acids. For the CDR3, the DNA is TGCAGCGTTGAAGGGGACACAGACACAGATACGCAGTATTTT. This translates into CSVEGDTDTDTQYF.

This clonotype came up a few times. V is TRBV20-1 and J is TRBJ2-1, with 11 bases lining up with TRBD2. Trimming at V came to 6 bases and at J to 2 bases, leaving 3 bases not matched to a gene. CDR1 is DFQATT and CDR2 is SNEGSKA in the germline V gene (reference sequence). The CDR3 loop spans 14 amino acids. CDR3 DNA: TGCAGTGCGCGACTAGCGGGGACCTACAATGAGCAGTTCTTC. Protein sequence: CSARLAGTYNEQFF.

The gene calls are TRBV5-4 and TRBJ2-5; 8 positions agree with TRBD2. This CDR3 is 15 amino acids long. The J segment lost 1 base and the V segment lost 3 bases, leaving 5 bases of the junction unmatched. Per the germline V gene, CDR1 is SGHNT and CDR2 is YYREEE (reference sequence). The DNA for the CDR3 is TGTGCCAGCAGCTCGGGACTAGTCGGCCAAGAGACCCAGTACTTC. Its translation: CASSSGLVGQETQYF.

In its sample, this clonotype was seen a few times. The V gene is TRBV5-4, the J gene TRBJ2-7; 7 bases are a match to TRBD1. The V gene end was trimmed by 3 bases and the J gene end by 4 bases; junction bases not matched to a gene: 4. Germline V CDR1 and CDR2: SGHNT, YYREEE (reference sequence). The CDR3 is 13 amino acids. CDR3 protein: CASSSGGLYEQYF. In DNA form, the CDR3 reads TGTGCCAGCAGCTCAGGGGGATTATACGAGCAGTACTTC.

This clonotype was found a few times. The chain carries TRBV10-3 and TRBJ1-5; 11 bases fit TRBD1. The V segment lost 6 bases and the J segment 5 bases; nucleotides outside the gene matches: 0. This CDR3 has 13 amino acids. Germline V gene sequence: CDR1 ENHRY, CDR2 SYGVKD. The CDR3 DNA reads TGTGCCATCAGGGGACAGGGGGATCAGCCCCAGCATTTT. Translating gives CAIRGQGDQPQHF.

This clonotype was seen at least ten times. CDR3 sequence: CAISGKGETQYF. DNA for the CDR3: TGTGCCATCTCCGGAAAAGGGGAGACCCAGTACTTC. This rearrangement joins TRBV10-3 to TRBJ2-5, with D unresolved. This CDR3 contains 12 residues. Trimming stripped 8 bases from V and 5 bases from J, with 12 bases between. CDR1 ENHRY and CDR2 SYGVKD come from the germline V gene.

Concerning this clonotype itself: At one boundary the junction diverges from the germline segment, which might be a read error. The gene calls are TRBV20-1 and TRBJ2-4, with D possibly matching TRBD1 (6 bases). The CDR3 loop spans 17 amino acids. The germline CDR1 and CDR2 sequences are DFQATT and SNEGSKA (reference sequence). The CDR3 region is CSARGDDIRGTKNIQYF. The CDR3, as DNA: TGCAGTGCCAGAGGAGATGACATCAGGGGAACCAAAAACATTCAGTACTTC.

The rearrangement joins TRBV12-3 or TRBV12-4 to TRBJ1-1; 9 positions match TRBD1. This CDR3 spans 15 amino acids. Trimming at V came to 0 bases and at J to 4 bases, leaving 3 bases not matched to a gene. The CDR3 protein is CASSLAGTGSTEAFF. The CDR3 region has the DNA TGTGCCAGCAGTTTAGCGGGGACAGGGAGCACTGAAGCTTTCTTT.

This sequence joins TRBV27 and TRBJ1-1; no reliable D call. The ends were cut back, 5 bases at V and 1 base at J, with 14 bases in the middle. Germline lookup yields CDR1 MNHEY and CDR2 SMNVEV (reference sequence). This CDR3 spans 15 amino acids. The CDR3 spells CASSPTWLGNTEAFF. CDR3 DNA sequence: TGTGCCAGCAGTCCCACCTGGCTCGGGAACACTGAAGCTTTCTTT.